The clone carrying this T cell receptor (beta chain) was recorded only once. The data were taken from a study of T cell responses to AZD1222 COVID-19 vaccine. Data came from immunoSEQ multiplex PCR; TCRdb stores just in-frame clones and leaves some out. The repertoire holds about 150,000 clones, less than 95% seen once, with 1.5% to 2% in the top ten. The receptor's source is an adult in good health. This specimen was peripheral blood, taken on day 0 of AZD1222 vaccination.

CDR3 sequence: CASSLDKGLSYEQYF. CDR3 DNA sequence: TGTGCCAGCAGCTTAGATAAGGGGCTCAGCTACGAGCAGTACTTC. The chain joins TRBV11-2 to TRBJ2-7; weak D call: TRBD1 (5 bases). V was cut by 0 bases and J by 3 bases, with 12 bases left in between. CDR3 length: 15 residues. Per germline, CDR1 SGHAT and CDR2 FQNNGV.